These T cell receptor beta chains were read from a single sample in a study of blood T cell repertoires in COVID-19. Clones were sequenced by immunoSEQ multiplex PCR, and TCRdb holds only the in-frame ones, with some missing. This sample has 250,000 to 350,000 clones, with roughly 90% found just once. The material sequenced was peripheral blood. These TCRs come from a woman in her 50s with active or convalescent COVID-19. Each CDR3 is given with its conserved first and last residue. Fields, in order: CDR3 length, J gene, V gene, CDR3 protein.

>13|TRBJ1-1|TRBV7-3
CASSRNTGGEAFF
>12|TRBJ2-5|TRBV6-5
CASMIAGGSQYF
>17|TRBJ2-2|TRBV5-1
CASSLWAAGANTGELFF
>15|TRBJ2-7|TRBV18
CASSPPGQGKGEQYF
>14|TRBJ1-2|TRBV28
CASSLSGGEKSFHF
>15|TRBJ2-7|TRBV19
CASIAGTSGSYEQYF
>13|TRBJ2-5|TRBV30
CAWSPGYQETQYF
>15|TRBJ1-1|TRBV6-5
CASSREAVGVTEAFF
>16|TRBJ2-3|TRBV13
CASSSGPRGGTDTQYF
>15|TRBJ1-2|TRBV7-2
CASSLRTGGDYGYTF
>15|TRBJ2-1|TRBV27
CASSATGSSYNEQFF
>15|TRBJ1-1|TRBV7-2
CASSLIARGLTEAFF
>16|TRBJ2-5|TRBV5-1
CASSLVPSGGQETQYF
>13|TRBJ1-2|TRBV5-1
CASSETGAYGYTF
>15|TRBJ1-2|TRBV4-3
CASSPKGGVNYGYTF
>12|TRBJ2-2|TRBV6-5
CASITRAGELFF
>12|TRBJ2-7|TRBV28
CASSGTAYEQYF
>14|TRBJ1-5|TRBV28
CASRQAYSNQPQHF
>15|TRBJ1-1|TRBV5-4
CASSERTGRVTEAFF
>17|TRBJ2-1|TRBV9
CASSVGTGTTDYNEQFF
>15|TRBJ1-2|TRBV5-8
CASSAYSGVNYGYTF
>13|TRBJ2-3|TRBV11-2
CASSTHGGNTQYF
>13|TRBJ2-7|TRBV29-1
CSVGGTGSYEQYF